This T cell receptor beta chain comes out of a study of T-cell reconstitution after alpha-beta-depleted transplantation in children. The study, taken as a whole, reports: Newly generated T cells supplied most T-cell counts and diversity one year post-transplant.

Unique molecular identifiers were incorporated when the TCRbeta library was constructed. From the PCR reads, TCRdb called clonotypes with MiXCR, one entry per CDR3 protein. In the table there are approximately 170,000 distinct CDR3 sequences, around 10% of which are singletons. The germline CDR1 and CDR2 sequences are SGHVS and FQNEAQ. V shed 9 bases and J shed 7 bases, with 15 bases lying between them. The CDR3 totals 13 residues. At least ten counts were recorded for this clonotype. What it recognizes is unknown. The material sequenced was PBMCs, taken before TCRalphabeta/CD19-depleted stem cell transplant. The TCR was taken from a boy between 2 and 10 years old with acute myeloid leukemia, due to receive a stem cell transplant. This chain links TRBV7-8 with TRBJ2-2; D possibly matches TRBD1 or TRBD2 (5 bases each). CDR3 nucleotides: TGTGCCAGTCCTCGGGGCCCCAACGGGGAGCTGTTTTTT. Residues: CASPRGPNGELFF.